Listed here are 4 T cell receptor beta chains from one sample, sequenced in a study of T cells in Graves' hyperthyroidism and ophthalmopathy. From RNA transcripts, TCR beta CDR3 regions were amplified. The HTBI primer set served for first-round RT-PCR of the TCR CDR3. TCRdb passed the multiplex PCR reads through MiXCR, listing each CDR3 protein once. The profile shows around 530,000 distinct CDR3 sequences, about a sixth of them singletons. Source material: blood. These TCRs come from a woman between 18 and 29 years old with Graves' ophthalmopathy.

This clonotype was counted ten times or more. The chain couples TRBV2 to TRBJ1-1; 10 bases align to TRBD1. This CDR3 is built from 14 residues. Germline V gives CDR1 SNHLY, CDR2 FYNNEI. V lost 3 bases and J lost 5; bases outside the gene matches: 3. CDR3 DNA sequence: TGTGCCAGCAGTGATCGGACAGGGGGAACTGAAGCTTTCTTT. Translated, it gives CASSDRTGGTEAFF.

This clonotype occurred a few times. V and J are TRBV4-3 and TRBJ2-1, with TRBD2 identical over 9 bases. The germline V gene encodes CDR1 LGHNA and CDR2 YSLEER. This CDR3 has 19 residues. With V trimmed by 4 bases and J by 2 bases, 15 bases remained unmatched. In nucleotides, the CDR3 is TGCGCCAGCAGCCCAATGGGGGGGGAGCTAGCGGGAACCTACAATGAGCAGTTCTTC. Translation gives CASSPMGGELAGTYNEQFF.

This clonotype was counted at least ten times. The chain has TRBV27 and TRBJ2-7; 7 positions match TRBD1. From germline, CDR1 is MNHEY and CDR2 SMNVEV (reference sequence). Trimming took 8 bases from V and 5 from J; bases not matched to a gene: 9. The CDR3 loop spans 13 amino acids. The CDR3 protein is CASQTSTGDEQYF. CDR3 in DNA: TGTGCCAGCCAAACCTCCACAGGGGACGAGCAGTACTTC.

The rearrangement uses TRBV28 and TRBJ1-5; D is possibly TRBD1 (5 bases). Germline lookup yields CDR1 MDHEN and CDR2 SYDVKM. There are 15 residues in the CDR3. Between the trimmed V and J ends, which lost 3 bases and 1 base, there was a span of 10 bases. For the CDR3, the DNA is TGTGCCAGCAGTTTCAGGACAAAGAGCAATCAGCCCCAGCATTTT. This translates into CASSFRTKSNQPQHF.